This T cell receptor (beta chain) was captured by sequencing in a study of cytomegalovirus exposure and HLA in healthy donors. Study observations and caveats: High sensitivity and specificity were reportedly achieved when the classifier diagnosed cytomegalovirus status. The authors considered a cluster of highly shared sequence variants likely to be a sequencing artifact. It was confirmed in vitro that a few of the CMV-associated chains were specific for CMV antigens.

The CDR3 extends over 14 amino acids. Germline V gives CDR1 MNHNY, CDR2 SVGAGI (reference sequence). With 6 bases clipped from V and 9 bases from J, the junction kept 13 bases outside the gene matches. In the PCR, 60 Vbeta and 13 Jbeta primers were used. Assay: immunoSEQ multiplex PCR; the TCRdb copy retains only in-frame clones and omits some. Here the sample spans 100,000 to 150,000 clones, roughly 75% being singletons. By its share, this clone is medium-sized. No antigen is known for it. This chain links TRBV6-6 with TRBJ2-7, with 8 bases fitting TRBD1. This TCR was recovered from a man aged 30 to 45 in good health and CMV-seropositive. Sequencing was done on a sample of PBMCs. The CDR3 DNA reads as TGTGCCAGCAGCCCCGCCCCGGACAGGGCCCGGCAGTACTTC. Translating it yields CASSPAPDRARQYF.